A selection of T cell receptor beta chains follows, all from one sample in a study of post-analysis software for immune sequencing data. TCRdb used MiXCR to reprocess the PCR reads, holding one entry per CDR3 protein. In the table there are about 770,000 distinct CDR3 sequences, more than 45% of which are singletons. Material: blood. These TCRs come from a girl aged 10 to 17 with multiple sclerosis. Each CDR3 is given with its conserved first and last residue. The D gene is left open where the match is weak. Some rows have no size entry. The others give once, few or many, or a class for an expanded clone.

D	size	J	V	DNA	CDR3
.	few	TRBJ2-7	TRBV10-3	TGTGCCATCAGTGAGGGCGGCAGGGAAGGCGAGCAGTACTTC	CAISEGGREGEQYF
TRBD2	once	TRBJ2-7	TRBV28	TGTGCCAGCAGTGAACTAGCGAGATTGAACGAGCAGTACTTC	CASSELARLNEQYF
.	once	TRBJ2-5	TRBV15	TGTGCCACCAGCAGAGAAAGGGGACTGACAGCGAATGAGCAGTACTTC	CATSRERGLTANEQYF
TRBD1	.	TRBJ1-2	TRBV7-9	TGTGCCAGCGGGCCGGACAGGGGGCGCGAGGACTATGGCTACACCTTC	CASGPDRGREDYGYTF
TRBD1	.	TRBJ1-6	TRBV6-6	TGTGCCAGTGGAGGACAGGGGGGACGGAGCTCACCCCTCCACTTT	CASGGQGGRSSPLHF
.	few	TRBJ1-5	TRBV6-5	TGTGCCAGCAGTTACTCGGTTGGGAGCAATCAGCCCCAGCATTTT	CASSYSVGSNQPQHF
.	few	TRBJ1-1	TRBV7-9	TGTGCCAGCAGCTCTACAAACACGAACACTGAAGCTTTCTTT	CASSSTNTNTEAFF
.	.	TRBJ2-7	TRBV20-1	TGCAGTGGGAGGGACAACTACGAGCAGTACTTC	CSGRDNYEQYF
.	few	TRBJ2-1	TRBV6-5	TGTGCCAGCAGTTTAGCGCGGGGCTCCTACAATGAGCAGTTCTTC	CASSLARGSYNEQFF
TRBD1	.	TRBJ1-2	TRBV7-2	TGTGCCAGCAGCCAAGGGACAGCGGATGGCTACACCTTC	CASSQGTADGYTF
.	.	TRBJ2-5	TRBV20-1	TGCAGTGCTAGGTCGTGGGAGACCCAGTACTTC	CSARSWETQYF
TRBD2	.	TRBJ2-1	TRBV11-2	TGTGCCAGCAGCTTTCGGACTAGCGGGAACAATGAGCAGTTCTTC	CASSFRTSGNNEQFF
.	.	TRBJ2-2	TRBV12-3/TRBV12-4	TGTGCCAGCAGTTCGTATAGTGAACTGTTTTTT	CASSSYSELFF
.	.	TRBJ1-6	TRBV20-1	TGCAGTGCTAGAGTGCCAGGGAGATCACCCCTCCACTTT	CSARVPGRSPLHF
TRBD2	.	TRBJ2-3	TRBV5-6	TGTGCCAGCAGCCGGACTAGCGGGACCCTTGTCGTAGATACGCAGTATTTT	CASSRTSGTLVVDTQYF
TRBD1	once	TRBJ1-2	TRBV7-9	TGTGCCAGCAGCTTGGGACAGTTGGGTGGCTACACCTTC	CASSLGQLGGYTF
.	.	TRBJ2-3	TRBV4-2	TGTGCCAGCAGCCCTCTAATTGGGGGGAGGAGGCTTGATACGCAGTATTTT	CASSPLIGGRRLDTQYF
.	few	TRBJ2-7	TRBV12-3/TRBV12-4	TGTGCCAGCAGTTTTGGCCCGGGAGTTATCGAGCAGTACTTC	CASSFGPGVIEQYF
.	.	TRBJ2-7	TRBV12-5	TGTGCTAGTGCCCCCGGTTCGGTCTCCTACGAGCAGTACTTC	CASAPGSVSYEQYF
TRBD1	.	TRBJ1-2	TRBV4-3	TGCGCCAGCAGCCCCAGGGACAGGGTAACGAATGGCTACACCTTC	CASSPRDRVTNGYTF
.	few	TRBJ2-1	TRBV7-2	TGTGCCAGCAGCTTAGTAACGGCGGCCTACAATGAGCAGTTCTTC	CASSLVTAAYNEQFF
TRBD1	.	TRBJ2-7	TRBV30	TGTGCCTGGAGTCCGGGACAGGGTTTGGACGAGCAGTACTTC	CAWSPGQGLDEQYF
TRBD2	few	TRBJ2-5	TRBV6-5	TGTGCCAGCAGTAGACTAGCGGGACAAGAGACCCAGTACTTC	CASSRLAGQETQYF
.	.	TRBJ1-2	TRBV7-9	TGTGCCAGCAGGAAACAGGGACCGCTAACTAACTATGGCTACACCTTC	CASRKQGPLTNYGYTF
.	.	TRBJ2-5	TRBV29-1	TGCAGCGTTGGGGGGACGCGCTCCTACAATGAGCAGTACTTC	CSVGGTRSYNEQYF
TRBD1	.	TRBJ2-5	TRBV6-6	TGTGCCAGCAGTAAGGCCTTTGGACAGGGCCTGGAGACCCAGTACTTC	CASSKAFGQGLETQYF
TRBD1	.	TRBJ2-7	TRBV6-6	TGTGCCAGCAGTAAAAGGGGGCTGGACGAGCAGTACTTC	CASSKRGLDEQYF
TRBD2	.	TRBJ2-1	TRBV3-1	TGTGCCAGCAGCCAAGATCCCCTATTGACTAGCGGGATCTTGAATGAGCAGTTCTTC	CASSQDPLLTSGILNEQFF
.	.	TRBJ2-6	TRBV14	TGTGCCAGCAGCCCCACTCTTGGGGCCAACGTCCTGACTTTC	CASSPTLGANVLTF
.	.	TRBJ2-1	TRBV6-5	TGTGCCAGCAGTTACTCGATGCGGGGATCCTACAATGAGCAGTTCTTC	CASSYSMRGSYNEQFF
TRBD1	.	TRBJ1-5	TRBV6-1	TGTGCCAGCACCCCGACCCCAGGGGGCGGGAGCAATCAGCCCCAGCATTTT	CASTPTPGGGSNQPQHF
TRBD2	.	TRBJ2-7	TRBV6-2/TRBV6-3	TGTGCCAGCAGTTACTCGATGTCCCCGATCCGGACTAGCGGGAGGGCCCGGGGCTACGAGCAGTACTTC	CASSYSMSPIRTSGRARGYEQYF
TRBD2	.	TRBJ2-3	TRBV28	TGTGCCAGTCAAAGCGGGAGTAGAAGAAATACGCAGTATTTT	CASQSGSRRNTQYF
TRBD2	few	TRBJ2-1	TRBV27	TGTGCCAGCAAGGGGAGGGGCAGCGAGGGGTACAATGAGCAGTTCTTC	CASKGRGSEGYNEQFF
TRBD2	few	TRBJ2-3	TRBV7-9	TGTGCCAGCAGCTCTACTGTGGGACTAGCGAACACAGATACGCAGTATTTT	CASSSTVGLANTDTQYF
TRBD1	.	TRBJ2-7	TRBV28	TGTGCCAGCAGTTTACCCCCGGACAGGGTAACCTACGAGCAGTACTTC	CASSLPPDRVTYEQYF
.	.	TRBJ2-5	TRBV9	TGTGCCAGCAGCGTAGACGTGGGAGGCCCAGGGCAGACCCAGTACTTC	CASSVDVGGPGQTQYF
.	.	TRBJ2-4	TRBV30	TGTGCCTGGAGTGTAGGGACGGATAAAAACATTCAGTACTTC	CAWSVGTDKNIQYF
TRBD1	.	TRBJ2-7	TRBV13	TGTGCCAGCAGCCTAGCAACAGGGGGAAAAAAGTACGAGCAGTACTTC	CASSLATGGKKYEQYF
.	once	TRBJ2-3	TRBV15	TGTGCCACCAGCAGAGATCCGACACCGACAGATACGCAGTATTTT	CATSRDPTPTDTQYF
TRBD2	.	TRBJ2-7	TRBV28	TGTGCCAGCAGTTTTTGGCATAGCGGGAGGCCCTACGAGCAGTACTTC	CASSFWHSGRPYEQYF
.	.	TRBJ2-2	TRBV9	TGTGCCAGCAGCGTAAACAGTCCCGGGGAGCTGTTTTTT	CASSVNSPGELFF